The 22 T cell receptor beta chains presented below share a single source sample, sequenced in a study of control samples from healthy donors and cancer patients. The repertoire was sequenced with immunoSEQ multiplex PCR; TCRdb's copy has only in-frame clones and lacks some. The data show approximately 220,000 clones, with over 90% seen just once and approximately 1.4% held by the top ten. Sequenced material: blood. The receptors come from a man aged 50 to 60 in good health.

CDR3 bases: TGTGCCAGCCTTAGCTCCAGAGGCGGGGCTGAAGCTTTCTTT. Its protein is CASLSSRGGAEAFF. The rearrangement links TRBV6-5 to TRBJ1-1; D gene unclear. The CDR3 length is 14 residues. Trimming removed 8 bases from V and 6 bases from J, with 19 bases in between. In germline, CDR1 is MNHEY, CDR2 SVGAGI.

The V and J genes are TRBV7-9 and TRBJ2-7; TRBD2 agrees at 10 bases. The CDR3 runs 17 residues. The V segment lost 1 base and the J segment 2 bases; nucleotides outside the gene matches: 8. CDR1 and CDR2 from the germline V gene are SEHNR and FQNEAQ (reference sequence). In DNA, the CDR3 is TGTGCCAGCAGCTTAGGACTAGCGGGCGCCTCGACCTACGAGCAGTACTTC. It encodes CASSLGLAGASTYEQYF.

This chain connects TRBV6-5 to TRBJ1-6, with TRBD1 matching over 10 bases. The CDR3 runs to 15 residues. The germline V gene has CDR1 MNHEY and CDR2 SVGAGI. V shed 6 bases, J shed 7 bases, and the junction held 6 bases outside the gene matches. CDR3 sequence: CASRPPGQGNSPLHF. The CDR3 nucleotides read TGTGCCAGCAGGCCCCCGGGACAGGGGAATTCACCCCTCCACTTT.

This chain links TRBV24-1 with TRBJ2-1, with 8 bases fitting TRBD1. CDR3 length equals 14 residues. V shed 4 bases, J shed 8 bases, and the junction held 6 bases outside the gene matches. Germline lookup yields CDR1 KGHDR and CDR2 SFDVKD. Here the CDR3 reads CATSEEDRVDEQFF. The DNA for the CDR3 is TGTGCCACCAGTGAGGAGGACAGGGTAGATGAGCAGTTCTTC.

Concerning this clone itself: The same CDR3 is also encoded by other DNA sequences in this sample. The J gene is TRBJ1-1, the V gene TRBV5-1; no clear D gene. CDR1 is SGHRS, CDR2 YFSETQ, per germline. This CDR3 spans 14 amino acids. Trimming pared 1 base from V and 1 base from J, leaving 8 bases between. CDR3 nucleotide sequence: TGCGCCAGCAGCTTGATCTCTGGGAACACTGAAGCTTTCTTT. It encodes CASSLISGNTEAFF.

V gene TRBV29-1 combines with J gene TRBJ2-7; 11 positions agree with TRBD1. CDR1 and CDR2 from the germline V gene are SQVTM and ANQGSEA. The CDR3 totals 13 residues. V lost 4 bases to trimming and J lost 5 bases; unmatched junction nucleotides: 4. The CDR3 DNA follows: TGCAGCGTTGCTACGGGACAGGGGGACGAGCAGTACTTC. Protein: CSVATGQGDEQYF.

In DNA form, the CDR3 reads TGTGCCAGCAGCTTTCGACCCGAGAATCAGCCCCAGCATTTT. Protein product: CASSFRPENQPQHF. The rearrangement links TRBV5-6 to TRBJ1-5; the D is unclear. The CDR3 consists of 14 residues. Germline V gene lookup returns CDR1 SGHDT and CDR2 YYEEEE. Between the trimmed V and J ends, which lost 2 bases and 4 bases, there was a span of 10 bases. The entire variable domain, with the rest obtained from reference TRBV5-6 and TRBJ1-5, is as follows: DAGVTQSPTHLIKTRGQQVTLRCSPKSGHDTVSWYQQALGQGPQFIFQYYEEEERQRGNFPDRFSGHQFPNYSSELNVNALLLGDSALYLCASSFRPENQPQHFGDGTRLSIL.

The chain has TRBV5-1 and TRBJ1-5, with unresolved D. The CDR3 extends over 15 amino acids. V was trimmed by 0 bases and J by 0 bases, leaving 7 bases between them. Germline V lookup: CDR1 SGHRS, CDR2 YFSETQ. This chain's CDR3 is CASSLGGISNQPQHF. CDR3 DNA: TGCGCCAGCAGCTTGGGCGGAATTAGCAATCAGCCCCAGCATTTT.

J is TRBJ2-2 and V is TRBV24-1, with D possibly being TRBD1 (6 bases). The germline V gene encodes CDR1 KGHDR and CDR2 SFDVKD. V dropped 5 bases and J dropped 2 bases, with 20 bases sitting between them. This CDR3 spans 18 amino acids. The CDR3 DNA reads TGTGCCACCAGTGGGACCGGGGTAAGGACAGTAAACACCGGGGAGCTGTTTTTT. This codes for CATSGTGVRTVNTGELFF.

This sequence joins TRBV27 and TRBJ1-5; D is perhaps TRBD1 (5 bases). Trimming cost V 0 bases and J 6 bases, with 6 bases left between them. Germline V gives CDR1 MNHEY, CDR2 SMNVEV (reference sequence). The CDR3 consists of 13 residues. The CDR3: CASSLSGVQPQHF. The CDR3 coding sequence is TGTGCCAGCAGTTTATCGGGGGTTCAGCCCCAGCATTTT.

This clone was seen more than once but under ten times. The rearrangement joins TRBV5-5 to TRBJ2-3; TRBD1 might be the D (6 bases). V lost 4 bases and J lost 3, with 15 bases in between. Germline V gene sequence: CDR1 SGHKS, CDR2 YYEKEE (reference sequence). The CDR3 has 15 amino acids. As DNA, the CDR3 is TGTGCCAGCAGCACCACGGACAGAGAAACAGATACGCAGTATTTT. This gives the protein CASSTTDRETDTQYF.

This clone was seen just once. The chain recombines TRBV25-1 with TRBJ1-3; possible D gene TRBD1, 6 bases. CDR1 is MGHDK and CDR2 is SYGVNS in the germline V gene. With 8 bases removed from V and 0 bases from J, the gap between germline ends came to 11 bases. There are 14 residues in the CDR3. CDR3 bases: TGTGCCAGCTCAAGGGGGTACTCTGGAAACACCATATATTTT. This sequence encodes CASSRGYSGNTIYF.

The J gene is TRBJ1-2, the V gene TRBV19; D perhaps matches TRBD1 (5 bases). Trimming took 9 bases from V and 6 from J, leaving 14 bases between them. CDR1 LNHDA and CDR2 SQIVND come from the germline V gene (reference sequence). The CDR3 covers 12 residues. CDR3 coding DNA: TGTGCCAGCAAGTCAGGGTGGAATGGCTACACCTTC. This encodes CASKSGWNGYTF.

This chain uses TRBV7-8 with TRBJ1-1; 12 bases are shared with TRBD1. Germline CDR1 reads SGHVS; CDR2 reads FQNEAQ. Trimming cost V 3 bases and J 3 bases; bases outside gene matches: 2. This CDR3 contains 15 residues. CDR3 amino acids: CASSFRDRGHTEAFF. CDR3 nucleotide sequence: TGTGCCAGCAGCTTCCGGGACAGGGGGCACACTGAAGCTTTCTTT.

The J gene is TRBJ1-5, the V gene TRBV7-8; the D gene is possibly TRBD1 (5 bases). The CDR3 runs to 16 residues. Germline V gene data show CDR1 as SGHVS and CDR2 as FQNEAQ. The V and J ends lost 5 bases and 6 bases respectively, with 20 bases between them. CDR3 bases: TGTGCCAGCAGCCCTAGTCAAAGGGGACCCGCTCAGCCCCAGCATTTT. This encodes CASSPSQRGPAQPQHF.

This chain joins TRBV11-3 and TRBJ2-1; tentative D call: TRBD1 (6 bases). Germline CDR1 and CDR2: SGHNT and YENEEA. This CDR3 is 15 amino acids long. The V end was cut by 5 bases, the J end by 5 bases, with 16 bases between. The DNA for the CDR3 is TGTGCCAGCAGCGCAATGAGGGGGACGGACAATGAGCAGTTCTTC. Amino acid sequence: CASSAMRGTDNEQFF.

The CDR3 bases are TGCGCCAGCAGCTTGGACAGGGTATACAATGAGCAGTTCTTC. This translates into CASSLDRVYNEQFF. The genes are TRBV5-1 and TRBJ2-1, with TRBD1 as a possible D gene (6 bases). The CDR3 spans 14 residues. Germline V CDR1 and CDR2: SGHRS, YFSETQ. The V end was cut by 0 bases, the J end by 4 bases, with 8 bases between.

The V gene is TRBV14, the J gene TRBJ2-3, with D tentatively TRBD2 (5 bases). The CDR3 covers 16 residues. CDR1 and CDR2 from the germline V gene are SGHDN and FVKESK. V was trimmed by 1 base and J by 4 bases, leaving 15 bases between them. The CDR3 DNA follows: TGTGCCAGCAGCCAAGTGCGACTACCACCCGCAGATACGCAGTATTTT. Its protein product is CASSQVRLPPADTQYF. Full variable domain (missing parts from reference TRBV14 and TRBJ2-3): EAGVTQFPSHSVIEKGQTVTLRCDPISGHDNLYWYRRVMGKEIKFLLHFVKESKQDESGMPNNRFLAERTGGTYSTLKVQPAELEDSGVYFCASSQVRLPPADTQYFGPGTRLTVL.

This chain joins TRBV28 and TRBJ1-1; D unclear. The CDR3 totals 10 residues. Germline V gives CDR1 MDHEN, CDR2 SYDVKM. The V end lost 3 bases, the J end lost 12 bases, and 8 bases lay between the germline ends. The CDR3 region is CASSFEVTFF. CDR3 DNA sequence: TGTGCCAGCAGTTTTGAGGTAACTTTCTTT.

This clone is a singleton in its sample. The chain couples TRBV5-4 to TRBJ1-3; D is perhaps TRBD1 (6 bases). The CDR3 is made up of 16 amino acids. Germline V gene data show CDR1 as SGHNT and CDR2 as YYREEE (reference sequence). V was cut by 0 bases and J by 0 bases, with 10 bases left in between. CDR3 sequence reads: CASSLGTAYSGNTIYF. CDR3 coding DNA: TGTGCCAGCAGCTTGGGGACAGCCTACTCTGGAAACACCATATATTTT.

The V gene is TRBV7-7, the J gene TRBJ2-3; no clear D gene. The V and J ends lost 5 bases and 4 bases respectively, with 13 bases between them. Germline V CDR1 and CDR2: SSHAT, FNYEAQ (reference sequence). The CDR3 runs to 14 residues. The CDR3 coding sequence is TGTGCCAGCAGCCCATCTGGGGTACCAGATACGCAGTATTTT. It is translated as CASSPSGVPDTQYF.

V usage is TRBV5-1 and J usage is TRBJ2-1; 9 bases align to TRBD2. The germline V gene has CDR1 SGHRS and CDR2 YFSETQ. This CDR3 has 19 residues. V lost 0 bases and J lost 5; bases outside the gene matches: 15. The CDR3 nucleotides read TGCGCCAGCAGCTTGGCCGGGAGGCAGCGGGGGGCCGTCCACAATGAGCAGTTCTTC. Its translation is CASSLAGRQRGAVHNEQFF.